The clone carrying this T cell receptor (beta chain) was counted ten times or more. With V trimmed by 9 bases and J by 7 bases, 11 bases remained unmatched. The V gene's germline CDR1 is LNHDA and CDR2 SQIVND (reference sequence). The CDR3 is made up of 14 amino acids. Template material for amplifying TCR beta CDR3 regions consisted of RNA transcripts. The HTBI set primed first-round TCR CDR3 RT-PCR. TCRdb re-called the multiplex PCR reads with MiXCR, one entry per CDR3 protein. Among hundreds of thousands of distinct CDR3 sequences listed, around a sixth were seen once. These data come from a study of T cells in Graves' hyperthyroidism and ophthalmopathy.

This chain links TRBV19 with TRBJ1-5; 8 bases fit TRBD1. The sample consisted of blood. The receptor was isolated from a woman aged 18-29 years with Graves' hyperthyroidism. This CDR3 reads CASTPGQDRQPQHF. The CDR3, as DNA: TGTGCCAGCACACCGGGACAGGACAGACAGCCCCAGCATTTT. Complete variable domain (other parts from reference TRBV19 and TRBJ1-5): DGGITQSPKYLFRKEGQNVTLSCEQNLNHDAMYWYRQDPGQGLRLIYYSQIVNDFQKGDIAEGYSVSREKKESFPLTVTSAQKNPTAFYLCASTPGQDRQPQHFGDGTRLSIL.